A single sample is the source of the 28 T cell receptor beta chains below, sequenced in a study of blood T cells in healthy people across ages. Alongside a J-beta primer mix, a sample-barcoded 5' primer served in a second PCR lasting about 7 to 11 cycles. TCRdb re-called the 5' RACE reads with MiXCR, one entry per CDR3 protein. The sample carries some 800,000 distinct CDR3 sequences, 40% to 50% recorded once. Specimen: blood. These receptors came from a man aged 60 to 75 in good health.

This clonotype was picked up a small number of times. The chain recombines TRBV4-1 with TRBJ1-5; D remains ambiguous. Germline V lookup: CDR1 MGHRA, CDR2 YSYEKL. Trimming cost V 0 bases and J 0 bases, with 9 bases left between them. This CDR3 contains 16 residues. The CDR3 sequence is CASSQDPENSNQPQHF. Here the CDR3 DNA reads TGCGCCAGCAGCCAAGATCCAGAAAATAGCAATCAGCCCCAGCATTTT.

This chain connects TRBV18 to TRBJ2-5, with 7 bases that match TRBD2. The end of the DNA aligns better with TRBJ2-7, so the J call may be wrong. The CDR3 is 14 amino acids. The germline CDR1 and CDR2 sequences are KGHSH and LQKENI. Written as DNA, the CDR3 is TGTGCCAGCTCCCCTATGAGCGGGGAGGCCGAGCAGTACTTC. Translating it yields CASSPMSGEAEQYF.

The rearrangement uses TRBV9 and TRBJ2-1, with D possibly being TRBD1 or TRBD2 (6 bases each). The V gene's germline CDR1 is SGDLS and CDR2 YYNGEE. The CDR3 contains 16 residues. With 4 bases removed from V and 9 bases from J, the gap between germline ends came to 23 bases. CDR3 residues: CASSPLHPGAYVEQFF. DNA for the CDR3: TGTGCCAGCAGCCCCCTCCACCCGGGGGCATACGTTGAGCAGTTCTTC.

V and J are TRBV7-6 and TRBJ2-1; D gene ambiguous. In germline, CDR1 is SGHVS, CDR2 FNYEAQ. The CDR3 is made up of 13 amino acids. V was pared by 1 base and J by 6 bases, with 7 bases between. In nucleotides, the CDR3 is TGTGCCAGCAGCTTAGTATTCCTCAATGAGCAGTTCTTC. Amino acids: CASSLVFLNEQFF.

Comment on this clonotype: A much larger clone differs from this one at a single base, so this may be a read error. This rearrangement joins TRBV5-1 to TRBJ2-7; D is possibly TRBD1 (6 bases). There are 15 residues in the CDR3. Looked up from germline, CDR1 is SGHRS and CDR2 is YFSETQ. CDR3 DNA sequence: TGCGCCAGCAGCCAAGGACAGCTTTACTCCTGCGAGCAGTACTTC. It translates to CASSQGQLYSCEQYF.

As to this clonotype: One end of the junction does not line up with germline, which may come from a read error. J is TRBJ2-7 and V is TRBV4-3; D is unresolved. The CDR3 length is 15 residues. The germline CDR1 and CDR2 sequences are LGHNA and YSLEER. CDR3 DNA sequence: TGCGCCAGCGGCCAAGTAGGTCATCTCGCGCACGAGCAGTACTTC. It specifies CASGQVGHLAHEQYF.

V is TRBV4-1 and J is TRBJ2-5; 8 bases map to TRBD1. The junction had 11 bases not matched to a gene; V was cut back by 4 bases and J by 4 bases. Germline V gene data show CDR1 as MGHRA and CDR2 as YSYEKL. This CDR3 spans 16 amino acids. The CDR3 loop is CASSRTGTGPLETQYF. The CDR3, as DNA: TGCGCCAGCAGCCGCACCGGGACAGGACCTCTAGAGACCCAGTACTTC.

This clonotype has a handful of counts. The chain carries TRBV6-5 and TRBJ2-7; 8 nucleotides agree with TRBD1. The J segment lost 1 base and the V segment lost 0 bases, leaving 5 bases of the junction unmatched. There are 16 residues in the CDR3. Germline V lookup: CDR1 MNHEY, CDR2 SVGAGI. The chain's CDR3 is CASSYSFGQGSYEQYF. The CDR3 DNA reads TGTGCCAGCAGTTACTCGTTCGGACAGGGATCCTACGAGCAGTACTTC.

The chain has TRBV28 and TRBJ2-1; TRBD1 matches 9 bases. Germline V gene lookup returns CDR1 MDHEN and CDR2 SYDVKM. Trimming removed 10 bases from V and 7 bases from J; junction bases left unmatched: 5. This CDR3 region has 12 residues. CDR3 in amino acids: CAIGQGWNEQFF. As DNA, the CDR3 is TGTGCCATCGGACAGGGGTGGAATGAGCAGTTCTTC.

This clonotype has more than one count but fewer than ten. The rearrangement joins TRBV7-6 to TRBJ1-5; unclear D gene. Germline V gene data show CDR1 as SGHVS and CDR2 as FNYEAQ. The CDR3 is 14 residues long. V gave up 3 bases and J gave up 4 bases, with 10 bases separating them. CDR3 coding DNA: TGTGCCAGCAGCTTGGGCCCCGGAAATCAGCCCCAGCATTTT. Translated: CASSLGPGNQPQHF.

About this clonotype: A junction boundary mismatches the germline segment, possibly from a read error. V and J are TRBV29-1 and TRBJ2-5, with 13 bases that match TRBD2. This CDR3 has 12 amino acids. CDR1 and CDR2 from the germline V gene are SQVTM and ANQGSEA. CDR3 bases: TGCAGCGTAGGACTAGCGGGAGAGACCCGGTACTTC. Its protein product is CSVGLAGETRYF.

On this clonotype: This may be a read error: a much more frequent sequence differs by one nucleotide. V and J are TRBV27 and TRBJ2-3, with D perhaps matching TRBD1 or TRBD2 (6 bases each). The CDR3 is 14 residues long. Germline CDR1 reads MNHEY; CDR2 reads SMNVEV (reference sequence). CDR3 DNA: TGTGTCAGCAGGAGGGGGATTAGCACAGATACGCAGTATTTT. The encoded protein is CVSRRGISTDTQYF.

The chain has TRBV7-8 and TRBJ2-3; TRBD2 matches 11 bases. Germline CDR1 SGHVS, CDR2 FQNEAQ. The CDR3 consists of 15 residues. The V and J ends lost 4 bases and 2 bases, in that order; junction bases with no gene match: 2. In DNA form, the CDR3 reads TGTGCCAGCAGCTCGGGACTAGCGGTCACAGATACGCAGTATTTT. It codes for CASSSGLAVTDTQYF.

The genes are TRBV27 and TRBJ2-5; 9 positions agree with TRBD2. V lost 4 bases and J lost 11; bases outside the gene matches: 26. From germline, CDR1 is MNHEY and CDR2 SMNVEV (reference sequence). The CDR3 has 19 residues. CDR3 bases: TGTGCCAGCAGTTCTGGGATCGATAGCGGGGGCCTTTCCTACAATGAGCAGTACTTC. Protein product: CASSSGIDSGGLSYNEQYF.

This clonotype occurred a few times. The rearrangement links TRBV7-9 to TRBJ1-1; TRBD1 might be the D (5 bases). Trimming shortened V by 5 bases and J by 0 bases, and 22 bases separated the two germline ends. CDR3 length: 18 residues. Per the germline V gene, CDR1 is SEHNR and CDR2 is FQNEAQ (reference sequence). The CDR3 region has the DNA TGTGCCAGCAGCCCCGGGGCCGCCGGGGGATACATGAACACTGAAGCTTTCTTT. Encoded protein: CASSPGAAGGYMNTEAFF.

The table lists this clonotype with a few counts. The chain has TRBV20-1 and TRBJ2-7; 7 positions agree with TRBD1. CDR3 size: 12 residues. Per germline, CDR1 DFQATT and CDR2 SNEGSKA (reference sequence). CDR3 DNA sequence: TGCAGCGGCTTGGGACAGCACTCCGAGCAGTACTTC. Amino acids: CSGLGQHSEQYF.

In DNA form, the CDR3 reads TGTGCCAGCAGCCTCGGACAGGGGACGGGCTCCTACGAGCAGTACTTC. It yields the protein CASSLGQGTGSYEQYF. The chain recombines TRBV11-3 with TRBJ2-5; 9 bases fit TRBD1. Gene TRBJ2-7 matches the end of the DNA better, so the J call may be wrong. The CDR3 sequence is 16 residues long. Germline V gives CDR1 SGHNT, CDR2 YENEEA.

Only a few counts were recorded for this clonotype. The chain combines TRBV29-1 with TRBJ2-5, with D perhaps being TRBD1 or TRBD2 (5 bases each). The V gene's germline CDR1 is SQVTM and CDR2 ANQGSEA. This CDR3 comprises 12 residues. V dropped 5 bases and J dropped 5 bases, with 12 bases sitting between them. CDR3 sequence reads: CSVITGPETQYF. CDR3 DNA sequence: TGCAGCGTTATAACGGGGCCGGAGACCCAGTACTTC.

The V call is TRBV2, the J call TRBJ2-2; tentatively, D is TRBD1 (6 bases). Trimming pared 6 bases from V and 6 bases from J, leaving 11 bases between. The CDR3 is 13 amino acids. From germline, CDR1 is SNHLY and CDR2 FYNNEI. The DNA of the CDR3 is TGTGCCAGCAGACTGACAGGCCCCGGGGAGCTGTTTTTT. Translating it yields CASRLTGPGELFF.

This clonotype was seen only once. The rearrangement uses TRBV6-6 and TRBJ2-3, with 8 bases aligning to TRBD2. The CDR3 sequence is 14 residues long. Trimming removed 6 bases from V and 6 bases from J; junction bases left unmatched: 8. The germline V gene has CDR1 MNHNY and CDR2 SVGAGI (reference sequence). The CDR3 DNA sequence: TGTGCCAGCAGCGATCGGGGGGGCTTTGATACGCAGTATTTT. Residues: CASSDRGGFDTQYF.

This clonotype has a count of ten or more. The chain recombines TRBV29-1 with TRBJ2-7, with no clear D. The tail of the sequence fits TRBJ2-5 better, so the J call may be wrong. Germline V lookup: CDR1 SQVTM, CDR2 ANQGSEA. The CDR3 totals 10 residues. This chain's CDR3 is CSVGPGTQYF. Here the CDR3 DNA reads TGCAGCGTCGGACCTGGGACCCAGTACTTC.

A note on this clonotype: At one of its ends the junction is not consistent with the germline gene, which may arise from a read error. This chain connects TRBV11-2 to TRBJ1-1; D not certain. Germline assignment: CDR1 SGHAT and CDR2 FQNNGV. This CDR3 is 13 amino acids long. The CDR3 spells CTSSPSMGAEAFF. As DNA, the CDR3 is TGTACCAGCAGCCCCTCTATGGGCGCTGAAGCTTTCTTT.

The chain links TRBV5-6 to TRBJ2-1; D remains unclear. The closer fit of TRBJ2-7 to the DNA end suggests the J call may be wrong. The CDR3 has 13 amino acids. Germline values: CDR1 SGHDT, CDR2 YYEEEE. DNA of the CDR3: TGTGCCAGCAGCTGGTTCGGAGAGAAGGAGCAGTACTTC. Its protein is CASSWFGEKEQYF.

The chain employs TRBV6-1 and TRBJ2-7; the D gene is possibly TRBD1 (6 bases). This CDR3 spans 15 amino acids. Germline V gives CDR1 MNHNS, CDR2 SASEGT. The V end lost 1 base, the J end lost 3 bases, and 13 bases lay between the germline ends. The CDR3 DNA reads TGTGCCAGCAGTGAAGGTACAGGGTACGTCTACGAGCAGTACTTC. This gives the protein CASSEGTGYVYEQYF.

The chain links TRBV7-2 to TRBJ2-5; 15 bases line up with TRBD2. Germline CDR1 is SGHTA and CDR2 is FQGNSA. CDR3 length: 20 residues. V shed 6 bases, J shed 2 bases, and the junction held 16 bases outside the gene matches. The DNA for the CDR3 is TGTGCCAGCAGTTACTACCACGGTCCCGGGACTAGCGGGGGGCAAGAGACCCAGTACTTC. Protein product: CASSYYHGPGTSGGQETQYF.

The chain has TRBV20-1 and TRBJ1-5, with 7 bases that match TRBD1. The germline gives CDR1 DFQATT, CDR2 SNEGSKA (reference sequence). CDR3 length equals 15 residues. Trimming cost V 6 bases and J 7 bases; bases outside gene matches: 15. The CDR3 sequence is CSAHDGTEYGQPQHF. Here the CDR3 DNA reads TGCAGTGCGCATGATGGGACAGAGTATGGACAGCCCCAGCATTTT.

This clonotype came up many times. The rearrangement links TRBV29-1 to TRBJ2-7; D is unresolved. CDR1 is SQVTM and CDR2 is ANQGSEA in the germline V gene. CDR3 length: 8 residues. The CDR3 DNA reads TGCAGTGACTACGAGCAGTACTTC. This encodes CSDYEQYF.

This clonotype appeared a few times. The rearrangement joins TRBV12-3 or TRBV12-4 to TRBJ1-6; tentatively, D is TRBD1 (6 bases). The CDR3 sequence is 10 residues long. The V end was cut by 6 bases, the J end by 16 bases, with 10 bases between. The CDR3 here is CASRGTKLHF. In DNA form, the CDR3 reads TGTGCCAGCAGGGGGACAAAACTCCACTTT.